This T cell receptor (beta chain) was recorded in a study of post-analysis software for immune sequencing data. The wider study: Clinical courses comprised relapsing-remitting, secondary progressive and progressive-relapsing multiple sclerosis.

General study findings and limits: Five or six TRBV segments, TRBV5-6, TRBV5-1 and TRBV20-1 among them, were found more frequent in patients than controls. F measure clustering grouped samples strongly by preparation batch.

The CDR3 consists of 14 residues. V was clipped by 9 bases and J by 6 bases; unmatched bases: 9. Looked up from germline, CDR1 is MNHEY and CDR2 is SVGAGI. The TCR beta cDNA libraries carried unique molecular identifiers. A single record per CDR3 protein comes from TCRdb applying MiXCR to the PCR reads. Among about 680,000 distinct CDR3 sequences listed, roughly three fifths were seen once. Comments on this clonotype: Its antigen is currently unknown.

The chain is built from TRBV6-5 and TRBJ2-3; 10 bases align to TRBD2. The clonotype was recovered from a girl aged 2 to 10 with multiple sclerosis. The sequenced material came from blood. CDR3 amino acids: CASGFSGRPDTQYF. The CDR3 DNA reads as TGTGCCAGTGGGTTTAGCGGGAGGCCCGATACGCAGTATTTT.